These 23 T cell receptor beta chains came from one sample sequenced in a study of blood T cells in healthy people across ages. A J-beta primer mix and a sample-barcoded 5' primer were used in a second PCR of about 7 to 11 cycles. TCRdb re-called the 5' RACE reads through MiXCR, storing one row per CDR3 protein. The sample consists of hundreds of thousands of distinct CDR3 sequences, more than 20% of them appearing once. These same records also appear under a second study, on T cells of mothers and their children.

Sequenced: blood. The receptors come from a boy younger than 18 in good health.

CDR3 sequence reads: CATSDSKDLSSYNEQFF. The DNA for the CDR3 is TGTGCCACCAGTGATTCCAAGGACCTCAGCTCCTACAATGAGCAGTTCTTC. The chain joins TRBV24-1 to TRBJ2-1; D remains unclear. The germline gives CDR1 KGHDR, CDR2 SFDVKD. V lost 2 bases and J lost 0, with 13 bases in between. This CDR3 has 17 residues.

This clonotype appeared a few times. The chain employs TRBV20-1 and TRBJ1-2; D is perhaps TRBD1 (6 bases). The germline gives CDR1 DFQATT, CDR2 SNEGSKA (reference sequence). CDR3 size: 13 residues. Trimming left V 6 bases short and J 5 bases short, with 16 bases between. The CDR3 sequence is CSARGETGYGYTF. The CDR3 coding sequence is TGCAGTGCCAGGGGCGAAACAGGGTATGGCTACACCTTC.

This clonotype was observed a few times. V is TRBV20-1 and J is TRBJ2-5, with D possibly being TRBD1 or TRBD2 (5 bases each). The J call may be in error: the DNA end matches TRBJ2-1 better. Germline V CDR1 and CDR2: DFQATT, SNEGSKA (reference sequence). The CDR3 is 11 amino acids. In DNA, the CDR3 is TGCAGTGCTAGAGATGGGGCGGGGCAGTTCTTC. Translating it yields CSARDGAGQFF.

This clonotype was observed a handful of times. This sequence joins TRBV4-2 and TRBJ2-7; D unresolved. The germline V gene has CDR1 LGHNA and CDR2 YNFKEQ. This CDR3 comprises 11 residues. V lost 5 bases and J lost 7, with 9 bases in between. CDR3 protein: CASSWYNEQYF. DNA for the CDR3: TGTGCCAGCAGCTGGTATAATGAGCAGTACTTC.

J is TRBJ1-1 and V is TRBV2; D is unclear. The CDR3 covers 14 residues. V was clipped by 4 bases and J by 3 bases, with 12 bases between them. CDR1 and CDR2 from the germline V gene are SNHLY and FYNNEI. CDR3 bases: TGTGCCAGCAGTGCCAGAGTTGGCTACACTGAAGCTTTCTTT. Residues: CASSARVGYTEAFF.

This clonotype was found a few times. This chain joins TRBV12-3 or TRBV12-4 and TRBJ1-3; TRBD1 is a possible D gene (5 bases). The CDR3 spans 15 residues. V lost 3 bases and J 2 bases, leaving 11 bases between the germline ends. CDR3 DNA: TGTGCCAGCAGTTTTAACAGGCCCACTGGAAACACCATATATTTT. As protein: CASSFNRPTGNTIYF.

The chain is built from TRBV6-1 and TRBJ1-2, with 8 bases matching TRBD1. The CDR3 contains 16 residues. J was trimmed by 1 base and V by 6 bases; bases with no gene match: 10. CDR1 and CDR2 from the germline V gene are MNHNS and SASEGT. CDR3 sequence reads: CASRRTGSKFNYGYTF. CDR3 sequence (DNA): TGTGCCAGCAGACGGACAGGGTCCAAGTTTAACTATGGCTACACCTTC.

This clonotype has just a few counts. V and J are TRBV10-1 and TRBJ1-1, with 7 bases fitting TRBD1. The germline V gene encodes CDR1 WNHNN and CDR2 SYGVQD (reference sequence). This CDR3 has 13 residues. V shed 6 bases and J 5 bases; nucleotides not matched to a gene: 6. Here the CDR3 reads CASRAGGETEAFF. CDR3 sequence (DNA): TGCGCCAGCAGGGCAGGGGGAGAGACTGAAGCTTTCTTT.

The genes are TRBV4-2 and TRBJ2-7; 9 bases are a match to TRBD2. This CDR3 contains 19 residues. Losses at the gene ends were 0 bases for V and 3 bases for J; bases not matched to a gene: 15. Germline V gene data show CDR1 as LGHNA and CDR2 as YNFKEQ. The chain's CDR3 is CASSQDQGLAGLTDYEQYF. The CDR3, as DNA: TGTGCCAGCAGCCAAGATCAAGGTCTAGCGGGACTCACAGACTACGAGCAGTACTTC.

Written as DNA, the CDR3 is TGTGCCAGCAGCCAGGACAGGGTCACTGAAGCTTTCTTT. The encoded protein is CASSQDRVTEAFF. The chain joins TRBV7-9 to TRBJ1-1; 8 nucleotides align to TRBD1. The CDR3 extends over 13 amino acids. Per the germline V gene, CDR1 is SEHNR and CDR2 is FQNEAQ (reference sequence). After removal of 5 bases from V and 4 bases from J, the junction contained 3 bases not matched to a gene. Full variable domain (remainder filled in from reference TRBV7-9 and TRBJ1-1): DTGVSQNPRHKITKRGQNVTFRCDPISEHNRLYWYRQTLGQGPEFLTYFQNEAQLEKSRLLSDRFSAERPKGSFSTLEIQRTEQGDSAMYLCASSQDRVTEAFFGQGTRLTVV.

This clonotype was observed a single time. The gene calls are TRBV3-1 and TRBJ2-3; D ambiguous. Germline values: CDR1 LGHDT, CDR2 YNNKEL (reference sequence). CDR3 size: 21 residues. V was pared by 0 bases and J by 10 bases, with 35 bases between. CDR3 nucleotides: TGTGCCAGCAGCCAAGAAGTTCCGACTGTCCACCGGCTTCGCCGCACGGATGCGCAGTATTTT. Its translation: CASSQEVPTVHRLRRTDAQYF.

The genes are TRBV7-9 and TRBJ1-2; tentatively, D is TRBD1 (5 bases). This CDR3 comprises 12 residues. In germline, CDR1 is SEHNR, CDR2 FQNEAQ (reference sequence). Trimming took off 1 base at V and 7 bases at J, with 7 bases between the two ends. CDR3: CASSLGGAGYTF. Here the CDR3 DNA reads TGTGCCAGCAGCTTAGGAGGGGCTGGCTACACCTTC.

This clonotype was recorded a few times. The rearrangement joins TRBV5-6 to TRBJ2-1, with 8 bases identical to TRBD1. The trim removed 0 bases at V and 0 bases at J, leaving 2 bases unmatched. The CDR3 consists of 16 residues. Germline V gene sequence: CDR1 SGHDT, CDR2 YYEEEE. Here the CDR3 reads CASSLVGQGSYNEQFF. CDR3 DNA: TGTGCCAGCAGCTTGGTCGGACAGGGCTCCTACAATGAGCAGTTCTTC.

This clonotype was seen a handful of times. V and J are TRBV21-1 and TRBJ2-5; no check of the table's D call, TRBD2, against the DNA was made. TRBV21-1 is a recognized pseudogene. This CDR3 contains 20 residues. CDR3 bases: TGTGCCAGCACTAGCAGAGGGGGGACTAGCGGGGGACCATTCCAAGAGACCCAGTACTTC. It specifies CASTSRGGTSGGPFQETQYF.

This chain uses TRBV15 with TRBJ2-5; D remains ambiguous. The end of the DNA aligns better with TRBJ2-1, so the J call may be wrong. This CDR3 spans 13 amino acids. From germline, CDR1 is LNHNV and CDR2 YYDKDF (reference sequence). The CDR3 region has the DNA TGTGCCACCAGCAGGGAGCTCGACGGCGAGCAGTTCTTC. This encodes CATSRELDGEQFF.

The chain combines TRBV4-1 with TRBJ2-3; no reliable D call. The CDR3 totals 16 residues. The germline V gene encodes CDR1 MGHRA and CDR2 YSYEKL. The V end was cut by 4 bases, the J end by 2 bases, with 16 bases between. The CDR3 DNA sequence: TGCGCCAGCAGCCGCACAGAGTATGCCTTCACAGATACGCAGTATTTT. Its translation is CASSRTEYAFTDTQYF.

This clonotype was seen at least ten times. Its ends do not fully match the called genes, so a read error is possible. This rearrangement joins TRBV7-3 to TRBJ2-2, with D unresolved. Looked up from germline, CDR1 is SGHTA and CDR2 is FQGTGA. The CDR3 loop spans 12 amino acids. CDR3 nucleotide sequence: TGTGCCAGCAGTTTAATAACCGGGGAGCTGTTTTTT. Translating it yields CASSLITGELFF.

V gene TRBV20-1 combines with J gene TRBJ2-5; 7 bases map to TRBD1. The CDR3 is made up of 14 amino acids. Germline V gene sequence: CDR1 DFQATT, CDR2 SNEGSKA (reference sequence). J was trimmed by 0 bases and V by 6 bases; bases with no gene match: 7. The CDR3 spells CSAPGGRNQETQYF. CDR3 nucleotides: TGCAGTGCCCCAGGGGGACGGAACCAAGAGACCCAGTACTTC.

The rearrangement joins TRBV4-3 to TRBJ2-7; maybe TRBD1 (6 bases). The CDR3 has 14 residues. Trimming took 2 bases from V and 4 from J, leaving 12 bases between them. Per germline, CDR1 LGHNA and CDR2 YSLEER. This chain's CDR3 is CASSQFYQGYEQYF. Written as DNA, the CDR3 is TGCGCCAGCAGCCAATTTTATCAGGGGTACGAGCAGTACTTC.

This clonotype appeared many times. The chain employs TRBV5-1 and TRBJ1-4, with unresolved D. V was trimmed by 4 bases and J by 7 bases, leaving 17 bases between them. CDR1 and CDR2 from the germline V gene are SGHRS and YFSETQ. This CDR3 has 15 amino acids. The CDR3: CASSLRPVASEKLFF. The CDR3 nucleotides read TGCGCCAGCAGCCTCAGACCGGTGGCTAGTGAAAAACTGTTTTTT.

The chain employs TRBV5-6 and TRBJ2-5, with D possibly matching TRBD1 (5 bases). Trimming took 0 bases from V and 0 from J, leaving 12 bases between them. The CDR3 is 16 residues long. The V gene's germline CDR1 is SGHDT and CDR2 YYEEEE. CDR3 nucleotides: TGTGCCAGCAGCTTGGTAGGGGTCAAGTACCAAGAGACCCAGTACTTC. It yields the protein CASSLVGVKYQETQYF.

This clonotype came up a few times. The chain combines TRBV5-6 with TRBJ2-5; no definite D call. Matching the DNA end better, TRBJ2-7 makes the J call doubtful. The V gene's germline CDR1 is SGHDT and CDR2 YYEEEE. The CDR3 covers 14 residues. CDR3 loop: CASSLGGYSYEQYF. CDR3 DNA: TGTGCCAGCAGCTTGGGTGGGTACTCCTACGAGCAGTACTTC.

This chain joins TRBV20-1 and TRBJ1-2; 11 positions match TRBD1. Germline V gene lookup returns CDR1 DFQATT and CDR2 SNEGSKA (reference sequence). V shed 6 bases and J 2 bases; nucleotides not matched to a gene: 5. This CDR3 spans 14 amino acids. The chain's CDR3 is CSANRDRGNYGYTF. CDR3 nucleotide sequence: TGCAGTGCAAACCGGGACAGGGGGAACTATGGCTACACCTTC.